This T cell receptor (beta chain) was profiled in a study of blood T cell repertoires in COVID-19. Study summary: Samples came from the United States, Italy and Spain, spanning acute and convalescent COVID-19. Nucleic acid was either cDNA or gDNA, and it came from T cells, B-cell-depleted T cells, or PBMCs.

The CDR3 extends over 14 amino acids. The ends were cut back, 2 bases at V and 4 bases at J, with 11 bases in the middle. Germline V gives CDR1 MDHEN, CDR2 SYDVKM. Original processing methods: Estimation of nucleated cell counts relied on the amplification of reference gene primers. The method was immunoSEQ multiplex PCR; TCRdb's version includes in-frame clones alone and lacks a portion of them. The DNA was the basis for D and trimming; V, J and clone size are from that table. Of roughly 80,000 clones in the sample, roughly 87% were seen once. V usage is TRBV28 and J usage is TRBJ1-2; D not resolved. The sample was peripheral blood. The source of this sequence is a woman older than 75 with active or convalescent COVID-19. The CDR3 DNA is TGTGCCAGCAGTTTACGTCCAGGACTCTATGGCTACACCTTC. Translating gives CASSLRPGLYGYTF.